This T cell receptor (beta chain) was documented in a study of T cell responses to AZD1222 COVID-19 vaccine. This clone was detected only once. V was pared by 4 bases and J by 6 bases, with 10 bases between. There are 13 residues in the CDR3. Germline V gene data show CDR1 as SGDLS and CDR2 as YYNGEE. Sequencing was performed with immunoSEQ multiplex PCR; in TCRdb, only in-frame clones are kept and a portion is missing. Here the sample spans about 150,000 clones, approximately 92% being singletons. The receptor was derived from an adult who received the AZD1222 COVID-19 vaccine. The V call is TRBV9, the J call TRBJ2-2; D unresolved. The sample consisted of peripheral blood, taken 28 days after the second AZD1222 dose. The CDR3 DNA sequence: TGTGCCAGCAGCCCCCGTGGACCCGGGGAGCTGTTTTTT. Translation: CASSPRGPGELFF.